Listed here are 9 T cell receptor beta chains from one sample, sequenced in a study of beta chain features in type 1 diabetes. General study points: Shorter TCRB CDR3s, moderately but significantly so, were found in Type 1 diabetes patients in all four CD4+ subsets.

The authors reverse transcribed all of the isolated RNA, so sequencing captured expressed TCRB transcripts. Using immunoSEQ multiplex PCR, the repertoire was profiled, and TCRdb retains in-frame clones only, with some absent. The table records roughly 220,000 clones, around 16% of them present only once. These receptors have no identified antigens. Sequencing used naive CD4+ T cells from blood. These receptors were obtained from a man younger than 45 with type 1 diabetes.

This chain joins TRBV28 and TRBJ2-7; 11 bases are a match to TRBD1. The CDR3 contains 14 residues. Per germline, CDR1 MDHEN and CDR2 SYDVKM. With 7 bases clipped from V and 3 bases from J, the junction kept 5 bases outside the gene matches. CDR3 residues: CASIPGTGGYEQYF. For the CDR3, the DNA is TGTGCCAGCATCCCCGGGACAGGGGGCTACGAGCAGTACTTC.

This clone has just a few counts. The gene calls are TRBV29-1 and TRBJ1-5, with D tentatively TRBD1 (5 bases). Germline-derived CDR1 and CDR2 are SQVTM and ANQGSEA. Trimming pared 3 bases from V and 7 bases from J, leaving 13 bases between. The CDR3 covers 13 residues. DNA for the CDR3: TGCAGCGTTGAGCCGGGACGGGGCCAGCCCCAGCATTTT. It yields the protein CSVEPGRGQPQHF.

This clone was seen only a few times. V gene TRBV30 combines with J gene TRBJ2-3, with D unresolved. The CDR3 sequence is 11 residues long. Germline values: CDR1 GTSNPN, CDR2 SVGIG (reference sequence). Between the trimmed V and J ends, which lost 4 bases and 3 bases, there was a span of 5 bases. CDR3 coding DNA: TGTGCCTGGATAAGAACAGATACGCAGTATTTT. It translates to CAWIRTDTQYF.

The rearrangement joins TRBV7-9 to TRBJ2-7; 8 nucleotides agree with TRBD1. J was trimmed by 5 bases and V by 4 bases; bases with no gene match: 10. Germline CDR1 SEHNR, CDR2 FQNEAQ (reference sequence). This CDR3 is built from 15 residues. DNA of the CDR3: TGTGCCAGCAGCTCTGGACAGGGAGGTTTCAACGAGCAGTACTTC. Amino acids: CASSSGQGGFNEQYF.

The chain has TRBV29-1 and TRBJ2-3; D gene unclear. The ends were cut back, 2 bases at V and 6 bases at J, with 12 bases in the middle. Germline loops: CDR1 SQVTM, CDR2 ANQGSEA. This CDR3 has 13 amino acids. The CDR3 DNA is TGCAGCGTTGAATACCAGGCCGCTGATACGCAGTATTTT. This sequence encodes CSVEYQAADTQYF.

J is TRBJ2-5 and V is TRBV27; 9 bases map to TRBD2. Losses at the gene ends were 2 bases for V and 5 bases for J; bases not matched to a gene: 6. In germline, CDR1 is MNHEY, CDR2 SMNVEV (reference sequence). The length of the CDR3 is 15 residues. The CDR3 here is CASSLNSGRGETQYF. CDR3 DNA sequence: TGTGCCAGCAGTTTAAATAGCGGGAGAGGGGAGACCCAGTACTTC.

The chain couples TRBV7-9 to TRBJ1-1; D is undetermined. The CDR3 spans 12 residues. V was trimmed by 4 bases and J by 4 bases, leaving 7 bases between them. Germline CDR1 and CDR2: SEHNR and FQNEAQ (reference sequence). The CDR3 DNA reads TGTGCCAGCAGCTCTTTCGGCACTGAAGCTTTCTTT. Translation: CASSSFGTEAFF.

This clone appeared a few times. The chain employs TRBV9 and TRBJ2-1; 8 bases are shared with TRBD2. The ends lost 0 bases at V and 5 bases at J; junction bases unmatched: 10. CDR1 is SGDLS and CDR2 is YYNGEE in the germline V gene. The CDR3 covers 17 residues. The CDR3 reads CASSVEEGGRTDNEQFF. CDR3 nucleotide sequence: TGTGCCAGCAGCGTAGAAGAGGGCGGGAGGACCGACAATGAGCAGTTCTTC.

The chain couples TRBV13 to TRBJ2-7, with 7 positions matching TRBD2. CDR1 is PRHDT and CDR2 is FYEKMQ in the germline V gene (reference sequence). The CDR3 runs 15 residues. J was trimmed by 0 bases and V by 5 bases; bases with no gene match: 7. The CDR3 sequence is CASSAQRTSSYEQYF. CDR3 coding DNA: TGTGCCAGCAGCGCCCAACGGACTAGCTCCTACGAGCAGTACTTC.